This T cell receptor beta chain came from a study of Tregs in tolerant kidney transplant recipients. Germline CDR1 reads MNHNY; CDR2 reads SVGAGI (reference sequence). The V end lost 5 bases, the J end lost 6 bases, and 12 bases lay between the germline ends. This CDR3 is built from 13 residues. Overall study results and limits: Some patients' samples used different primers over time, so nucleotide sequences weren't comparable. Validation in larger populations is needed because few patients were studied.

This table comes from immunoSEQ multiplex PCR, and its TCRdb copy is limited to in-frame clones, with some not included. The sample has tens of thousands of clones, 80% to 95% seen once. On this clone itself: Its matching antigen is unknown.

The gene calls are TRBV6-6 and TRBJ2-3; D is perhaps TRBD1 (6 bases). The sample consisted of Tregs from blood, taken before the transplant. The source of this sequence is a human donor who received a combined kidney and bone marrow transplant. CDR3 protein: CASSLQRGDTQYF. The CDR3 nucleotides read TGTGCCAGCAGTCTGCAGAGGGGGGATACGCAGTATTTT.